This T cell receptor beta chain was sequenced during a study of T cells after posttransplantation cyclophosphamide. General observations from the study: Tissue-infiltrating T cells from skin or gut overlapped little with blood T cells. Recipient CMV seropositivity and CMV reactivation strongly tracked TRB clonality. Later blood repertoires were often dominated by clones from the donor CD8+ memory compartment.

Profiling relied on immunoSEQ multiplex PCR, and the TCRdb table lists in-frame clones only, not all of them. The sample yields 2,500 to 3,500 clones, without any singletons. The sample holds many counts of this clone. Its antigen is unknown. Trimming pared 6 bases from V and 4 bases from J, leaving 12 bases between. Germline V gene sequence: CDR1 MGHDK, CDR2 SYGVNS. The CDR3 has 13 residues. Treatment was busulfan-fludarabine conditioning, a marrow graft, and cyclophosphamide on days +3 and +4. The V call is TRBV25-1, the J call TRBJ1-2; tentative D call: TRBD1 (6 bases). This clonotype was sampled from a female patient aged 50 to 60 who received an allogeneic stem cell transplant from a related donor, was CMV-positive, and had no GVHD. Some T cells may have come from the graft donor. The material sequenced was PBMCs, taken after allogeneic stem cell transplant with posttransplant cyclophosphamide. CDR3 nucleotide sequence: TGTGCCAGCAGCCCTCAGGGGATCTATGGCTACACCTTC. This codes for CASSPQGIYGYTF.